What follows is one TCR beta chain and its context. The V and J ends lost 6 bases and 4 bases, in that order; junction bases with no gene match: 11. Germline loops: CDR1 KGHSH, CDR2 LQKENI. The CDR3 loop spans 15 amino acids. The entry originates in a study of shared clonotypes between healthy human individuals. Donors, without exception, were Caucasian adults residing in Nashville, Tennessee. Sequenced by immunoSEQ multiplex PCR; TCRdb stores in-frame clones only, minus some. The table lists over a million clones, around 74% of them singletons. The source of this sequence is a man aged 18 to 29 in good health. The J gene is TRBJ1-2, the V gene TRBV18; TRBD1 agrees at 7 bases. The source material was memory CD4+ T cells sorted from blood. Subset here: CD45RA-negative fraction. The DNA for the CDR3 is TGTGCCAGCTCGCTCGACAGGGCCCCATCCTATGGCTACACCTTC. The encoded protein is CASSLDRAPSYGYTF.